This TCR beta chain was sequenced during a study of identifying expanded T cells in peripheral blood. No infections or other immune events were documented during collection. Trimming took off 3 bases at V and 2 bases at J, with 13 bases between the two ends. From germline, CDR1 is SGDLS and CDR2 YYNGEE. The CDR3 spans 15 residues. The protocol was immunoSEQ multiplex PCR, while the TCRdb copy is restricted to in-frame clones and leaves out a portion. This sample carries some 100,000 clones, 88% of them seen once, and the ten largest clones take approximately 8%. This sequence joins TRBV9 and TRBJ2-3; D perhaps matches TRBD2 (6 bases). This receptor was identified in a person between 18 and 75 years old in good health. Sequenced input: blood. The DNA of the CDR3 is TGTGCCAGCAGCGCGGGACTCGCAATCACAGATACGCAGTATTTT. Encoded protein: CASSAGLAITDTQYF. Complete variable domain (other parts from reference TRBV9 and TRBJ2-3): DSGVTQTPKHLITATGQRVTLRCSPRSGDLSVYWYQQSLDQGLQFLIQYYNGEERAKGNILERFSAQQFPDLHSELNLSSLELGDSALYFCASSAGLAITDTQYFGPGTRLTVL.